Following are 27 T cell receptor beta chains from one sample sequenced in a study of blood T cells in healthy people across ages. PCR was performed a second time for about 7 to 11 cycles using a sample-barcoded 5' primer and a J-beta primer mix. TCRdb independently ran MiXCR on the 5' RACE reads; one entry per CDR3 protein. The sample holds some 900,000 distinct CDR3 sequences, 29% seen once. Sequencing was performed on blood. Receptor source: a woman of 80 years or more in good health.

As to this clonotype: Being one base from a much bigger clone, this may be a read error. The chain combines TRBV7-2 with TRBJ2-3; TRBD1 aligns across 9 bases. CDR3 length: 17 residues. Germline V gives CDR1 SGHTA, CDR2 FQGNSA. The CDR3 region is CASSPTGGGARTDTRYF. DNA for the CDR3: TGTGCCAGCAGCCCGACAGGGGGGGGGGCCCGCACAGATACGCGGTATTTT.

This clonotype was seen many times. V is TRBV7-6 and J is TRBJ2-5, with D possibly being TRBD1 or TRBD2 (5 bases each). This CDR3 contains 14 residues. The V end was cut by 5 bases, the J end by 0 bases, with 10 bases between. Germline CDR1 is SGHVS and CDR2 is FNYEAQ. The CDR3 here is CASSEGTYQETQYF. The CDR3 DNA reads as TGTGCCAGCAGCGAAGGGACGTACCAAGAGACCCAGTACTTC.

This clonotype has just a few counts. V is TRBV19 and J is TRBJ2-5, with D possibly matching TRBD2 (5 bases). This CDR3 spans 15 amino acids. Per germline, CDR1 LNHDA and CDR2 SQIVND (reference sequence). The V end lost 1 base, the J end lost 2 bases, and 11 bases lay between the germline ends. This CDR3 reads CASSIGGAAQETQYF. CDR3 nucleotides: TGTGCCAGTAGTATAGGAGGAGCGGCGCAAGAGACCCAGTACTTC.

V gene TRBV2 combines with J gene TRBJ2-1; 9 bases fit TRBD1. The CDR3 is 15 residues long. J gave up 5 bases and V 3 bases, and 5 bases lay outside the gene matches. Per germline, CDR1 SNHLY and CDR2 FYNNEI. CDR3 DNA sequence: TGTGCCAGCAGTGATGGGACAGGGACCCACAATGAGCAGTTCTTC. Its protein is CASSDGTGTHNEQFF.

The chain is built from TRBV5-5 and TRBJ2-2; 8 nucleotides line up with TRBD1. CDR3 length: 16 amino acids. Germline lookup yields CDR1 SGHKS and CDR2 YYEKEE (reference sequence). The V gene end was trimmed by 3 bases and the J gene end by 5 bases; junction bases not matched to a gene: 9. The CDR3 sequence: CASSSRQGLVTGELFF. In DNA form, the CDR3 reads TGTGCCAGCAGCTCAAGACAGGGGCTGGTTACCGGGGAGCTGTTTTTT.

The chain is built from TRBV20-1 and TRBJ1-2; 9 bases are shared with TRBD1. The V gene's germline CDR1 is DFQATT and CDR2 SNEGSKA (reference sequence). The CDR3 totals 16 residues. V lost 3 bases to trimming and J lost 3 bases; unmatched junction nucleotides: 11. CDR3 region: CSASGTGPTTDYGYTF. CDR3 DNA: TGCAGTGCTAGTGGGACAGGGCCTACTACGGACTATGGCTACACCTTC.

This clonotype was found many times. The V and J genes are TRBV5-1 and TRBJ2-1, with 11 positions matching TRBD2. The V and J ends lost 0 bases and 15 bases, in that order; junction bases with no gene match: 11. The germline V gene encodes CDR1 SGHRS and CDR2 YFSETQ. The CDR3 is made up of 15 amino acids. The CDR3 DNA sequence: TGCGCCAGCAGCTTGGTGACTAGCGGGGTACGTGGCTGGTTCTTC. This encodes CASSLVTSGVRGWFF. Full variable domain (remainder filled in from reference TRBV5-1 and TRBJ2-1): KAGVTQTPRYLIKTRGQQVTLSCSPISGHRSVSWYQQTPGQGLQFLFEYFSETQRNKGNFPGRFSGRQFSNSRSEMNVSTLELGDSALYLCASSLVTSGVRGWFFGPGTRLTVL.

This chain links TRBV20-1 with TRBJ1-5; D is ambiguous. Between the trimmed V and J ends, which lost 0 bases and 5 bases, there was a span of 14 bases. The CDR3 sequence is 15 residues long. CDR1 and CDR2 (germline): DFQATT, SNEGSKA (reference sequence). CDR3 nucleotide sequence: TGCAGTGCTAGAGATTCGGGCCGGAGTTATCAGCCCCAGCATTTT. Its translation: CSARDSGRSYQPQHF.

The chain uses TRBV7-2 and TRBJ2-3; perhaps TRBD2 as D (6 bases). Per the germline V gene, CDR1 is SGHTA and CDR2 is FQGNSA. Trimming removed 4 bases from V and 4 bases from J, with 12 bases in between. This CDR3 is built from 14 residues. The DNA of the CDR3 is TGTGCCAGCAGCTCGTACTTAGCGGCAGATACGCAGTATTTT. Translation: CASSSYLAADTQYF.

This clonotype was picked up many times. V and J are TRBV6-5 and TRBJ1-6; 7 bases line up with TRBD1. After removal of 5 bases from V and 7 bases from J, the junction contained 8 bases not matched to a gene. The length of the CDR3 is 15 residues. Germline V gene sequence: CDR1 MNHEY, CDR2 SVGAGI. The CDR3 bases are TGTGCCAGCAGTCCCTTGACAGGGAGAAATTCACCCCTCCACTTT. As protein: CASSPLTGRNSPLHF.

J is TRBJ2-7 and V is TRBV5-1; TRBD1 matches at 8 bases. Germline V gives CDR1 SGHRS, CDR2 YFSETQ. The trim removed 4 bases at V and 3 bases at J, leaving 6 bases unmatched. This CDR3 contains 14 residues. CDR3 amino acids: CASSRSGQDYEQYF. DNA of the CDR3: TGCGCCAGCAGCCGTTCGGGACAGGACTACGAGCAGTACTTC.

This clonotype was picked up a small number of times. The V gene is TRBV5-1, the J gene TRBJ2-2; TRBD1 matches at 9 bases. The CDR3 length is 16 residues. Per the germline V gene, CDR1 is SGHRS and CDR2 is YFSETQ. Trimming removed 6 bases from V and 0 bases from J; junction bases left unmatched: 6. The CDR3 here is CASTLRQGANTGELFF. CDR3 DNA sequence: TGCGCCAGCACCCTCCGACAGGGGGCGAACACCGGGGAGCTGTTTTTT.

The J gene is TRBJ2-1, the V gene TRBV11-2; possibly TRBD1 for D (5 bases). V gave up 3 bases and J gave up 7 bases, with 16 bases separating them. Germline V gene lookup returns CDR1 SGHAT and CDR2 FQNNGV. The CDR3 spans 15 residues. DNA of the CDR3: TGTGCCAGCAGCTTTACTGGTTCTAGGACAAATGAGCAGTTCTTC. Amino acid sequence: CASSFTGSRTNEQFF.

This clonotype appeared many times. The chain links TRBV6-6 to TRBJ2-7, with 8 bases lining up with TRBD1. This CDR3 has 15 residues. Per germline, CDR1 MNHNY and CDR2 SVGAGI (reference sequence). V was clipped by 7 bases and J by 1 base; unmatched bases: 9. The CDR3 DNA sequence: TGTGCCAGCAAGCAAGGACAGGGTGGGTCCTACGAGCAGTACTTC. It encodes CASKQGQGGSYEQYF.

About this clonotype itself: The junction and the germline gene differ at one end; a read error may be behind it. The chain combines TRBV4-1 with TRBJ2-1; the D gene is possibly TRBD1 (5 bases). The germline V gene encodes CDR1 MGHRA and CDR2 YSYEKL. The CDR3 is made up of 17 amino acids. The DNA of the CDR3 is TGCGCCAGCAGCCAAGACACGGCAGGGAACTCCTACAATAAGCAGTTCTTC. Amino acid sequence: CASSQDTAGNSYNKQFF.

This clonotype was seen ten or more times. The chain carries TRBV6-1 and TRBJ2-6, with D uncertain. V shed 10 bases and J shed 3 bases, with 10 bases lying between them. Germline CDR1 is MNHNS and CDR2 is SASEGT. CDR3 length equals 13 residues. The DNA of the CDR3 is TGTGCCATATACAGAAGTGGGGCCAACGTCCTGACTTTC. Translated: CAIYRSGANVLTF.

With respect to this clonotype: The junction shows a germline mismatch at one end, possibly a read error. The chain recombines TRBV20-1 with TRBJ2-2; D might be TRBD2 (5 bases). The CDR3 contains 13 residues. Germline values: CDR1 DFQATT, CDR2 SNEGSKA (reference sequence). The CDR3 region is CSATGYSPGELCF. The CDR3 DNA reads as TGCAGTGCGACGGGGTACTCACCCGGGGAGCTGTGTTTT.

In its sample, this clonotype was seen once. The chain links TRBV7-8 to TRBJ2-2, with D perhaps matching TRBD2 (6 bases). Looked up from germline, CDR1 is SGHVS and CDR2 is FQNEAQ. CDR3 length equals 15 residues. The V end lost 1 base, the J end lost 5 bases, and 11 bases lay between the germline ends. The CDR3 sequence is CASSLDGGGTGELFF. For the CDR3, the DNA is TGTGCCAGCAGCTTAGACGGGGGAGGTACCGGGGAGCTGTTTTTT.

At least ten counts were recorded for this clonotype. The chain carries TRBV7-9 and TRBJ2-5; D may match TRBD1 or TRBD2 (5 bases each). From germline, CDR1 is SEHNR and CDR2 FQNEAQ (reference sequence). The CDR3 is 14 amino acids. V was pared by 5 bases and J by 0 bases, with 10 bases between. In DNA, the CDR3 is TGTGCCAGCAGCCGGTGGGGGTACCAAGAGACCCAGTACTTC. This sequence encodes CASSRWGYQETQYF. Full variable domain (remainder filled in from reference TRBV7-9 and TRBJ2-5): DTGVSQNPRHKITKRGQNVTFRCDPISEHNRLYWYRQTLGQGPEFLTYFQNEAQLEKSRLLSDRFSAERPKGSFSTLEIQRTEQGDSAMYLCASSRWGYQETQYFGPGTRLLVL.

The table lists this clonotype with many counts. The rearrangement joins TRBV3-1 to TRBJ2-4; D unresolved. The V end was cut by 1 base, the J end by 7 bases, with 11 bases between. The CDR3 is 14 residues long. Germline loops: CDR1 LGHDT, CDR2 YNNKEL (reference sequence). As DNA, the CDR3 is TGTGCCAGCAGCCAAGTCCCTGTGGGGAACATTCAGTACTTC. Translated, it gives CASSQVPVGNIQYF.

Of note for this clonotype: Compared with germline, one end of the junction differs, possibly owing to a read error. The gene calls are TRBV6-5 and TRBJ2-5, with 11 bases lining up with TRBD1. The germline gives CDR1 MNHEY, CDR2 SVGAGI. The CDR3 totals 18 residues. For the CDR3, the DNA is TGTGCCTGCAGTTACTCTGGCCGAAGGACAGGGGGCCAAGAGACTCAGTACTTC. This codes for CACSYSGRRTGGQETQYF.

V usage is TRBV20-1 and J usage is TRBJ1-6; TRBD1 is a possible D gene (6 bases). Germline CDR1 DFQATT, CDR2 SNEGSKA (reference sequence). V shed 0 bases and J shed 10 bases, with 16 bases lying between them. The CDR3 runs to 15 residues. Here the CDR3 DNA reads TGCAGTGCTAGAGAAGGGTCTACAGGGAACTCACCCCTCCACTTT. Its protein product is CSAREGSTGNSPLHF.

Many counts were recorded for this clonotype. This chain joins TRBV18 and TRBJ2-1; no clear D. Trimming removed 6 bases from V and 10 bases from J, with 16 bases in between. Germline V lookup: CDR1 KGHSH, CDR2 LQKENI. This CDR3 is built from 13 residues. CDR3: CASSPSRGFEQFF. For the CDR3, the DNA is TGTGCCAGCTCCCCCTCCCGCGGTTTCGAGCAGTTCTTC.

About this clonotype: A much larger clone differs from this one at a single base, so this may be a read error. The rearrangement links TRBV27 to TRBJ2-7; a possible D gene is TRBD1 (6 bases). Germline lookup yields CDR1 MNHEY and CDR2 SMNVEV (reference sequence). The CDR3 sequence is 14 residues long. V was pared by 6 bases and J by 7 bases, with 19 bases between. CDR3 DNA sequence: TGTGCCAGCAGACCCGGGACAAATGGCAATGAGCAGTACTTC. Protein product: CASRPGTNGNEQYF.

There are a few counts of this clonotype. An end of the junction does not agree with germline; a read error may underlie this. V usage is TRBV20-1 and J usage is TRBJ2-5; a weak D match, TRBD2 (5 bases). This CDR3 comprises 15 residues. Germline CDR1 DFQATT, CDR2 SNEGSKA (reference sequence). CDR3 region: CGARLSRGSQETQYF. The CDR3 coding sequence is TGCGGTGCTAGACTCTCACGGGGTTCACAAGAGACCCAGTACTTC.

This clonotype appeared many times. The chain recombines TRBV6-6 with TRBJ2-7; 11 bases align to TRBD2. The CDR3 runs to 15 residues. V dropped 2 bases and J dropped 3; count of bases not matched to a gene: 3. Germline assignment: CDR1 MNHNY and CDR2 SVGAGI (reference sequence). CDR3 nucleotides: TGTGCCAGCAGTTACCCTAGCGGGGGGCACTACGAGCAGTACTTC. It translates to CASSYPSGGHYEQYF.

The genes are TRBV7-8 and TRBJ2-7; weak D call: TRBD1 (5 bases). V dropped 7 bases and J dropped 3 bases, with 10 bases sitting between them. Germline CDR1 is SGHVS and CDR2 is FQNEAQ. This CDR3 has 12 residues. Written as DNA, the CDR3 is TGTGCCAGCAATCAGGGATTCTACGAGCAGTACTTC. Residues: CASNQGFYEQYF.